These 10 T cell receptor beta chains were all obtained from the same sample, sequenced in a study of T cell repertoires in ileal Crohn's disease. Regarding time point: neoterminal ileum biopsy at postoperative endoscopy, about 6 months after surgery. Generated by immunoSEQ multiplex PCR, the TCRdb table keeps only in-frame clones and is missing some. This table has about 1,100 clones, approximately 85% appearing once. The sequencing input was ileal tissue. All receptors come from an adult with Crohn's disease.

V and J are TRBV7-2 and TRBJ2-5; a possible D gene is TRBD2 (5 bases). Trimming removed 4 bases from V and 1 base from J, with 16 bases in between. The CDR3 spans 16 residues. Germline CDR1 is SGHTA and CDR2 is FQGNSA. CDR3 protein: CASSSLDFAFQETQYF. For the CDR3, the DNA is TGTGCCAGCAGCTCCCTGGACTTCGCATTCCAAGAGACCCAGTACTTC.

This clone occurred once. The V call is TRBV6-5, the J call TRBJ1-2; tentatively, D is TRBD1 (6 bases). The V gene's germline CDR1 is MNHEY and CDR2 SVGAGI. The CDR3 is 15 residues long. Trimming cost V 8 bases and J 4 bases, with 20 bases left between them. The CDR3 loop reads CASLRAVGTIYGYTF. DNA of the CDR3: TGTGCCAGCCTTCGGGCGGTCGGGACAATCTATGGCTACACCTTC.

The rearrangement joins TRBV29-1 to TRBJ1-1, with D possibly TRBD1 on 6 matching bases. V lost 8 bases and J lost 0, with 10 bases in between. Per the germline V gene, CDR1 is SQVTM and CDR2 is ANQGSEA. CDR3 length: 12 amino acids. CDR3 bases: TGCAGCCCTAGGGGGATGAACACTGAAGCTTTCTTT. This codes for CSPRGMNTEAFF.

V usage is TRBV19 and J usage is TRBJ1-5; no clear D. The CDR3 extends over 21 amino acids. Germline CDR1 and CDR2: LNHDA and SQIVND (reference sequence). Trimming removed 5 bases at V and 0 bases at J, with 29 bases between. DNA for the CDR3: TGTGCCAGTAGTGATCCCCCCCGCACAAGGCCTCGGGTACTTAGCAATCAGCCCCAGCATTTT. It specifies CASSDPPRTRPRVLSNQPQHF.

This chain uses TRBV7-2 with TRBJ2-7, with 14 bases identical to TRBD2. Germline CDR1 and CDR2: SGHTA and FQGNSA. This CDR3 is 16 amino acids long. The V segment lost 6 bases and the J segment 4 bases; nucleotides outside the gene matches: 8. CDR3 coding DNA: TGTGCCAGCAGGGGACTAGCGGGGGATTTGGGTTACGAGCAGTACTTC. As protein: CASRGLAGDLGYEQYF.

This sequence joins TRBV5-1 and TRBJ2-1, with no clear D. From germline, CDR1 is SGHRS and CDR2 YFSETQ. Trimming shortened V by 3 bases and J by 7 bases, and 20 bases separated the two germline ends. The CDR3 runs to 16 residues. The CDR3 coding sequence is TGCGCCAGCAGCTCTAATAACTTAGCCCCAGTGAATGAGCAGTTCTTC. Its translation is CASSSNNLAPVNEQFF.

The chain is built from TRBV19 and TRBJ2-7, with D unresolved. Deletions cut 1 base from V and 3 bases from J, with 13 bases between. The CDR3 is 15 amino acids. Germline CDR1 reads LNHDA; CDR2 reads SQIVND (reference sequence). The chain's CDR3 is CASSIGQAVGYEQYF. In DNA, the CDR3 is TGTGCCAGTAGTATAGGGCAGGCTGTGGGCTACGAGCAGTACTTC.

The chain carries TRBV11-2 and TRBJ1-2; weak D call: TRBD1 (6 bases). The CDR3 has 13 residues. The germline CDR1 and CDR2 sequences are SGHAT and FQNNGV. Trimming took 5 bases from V and 14 from J, leaving 21 bases between them. The CDR3 here is CASSHGPTGHTTF. The CDR3 DNA reads as TGTGCCAGCAGCCACGGGCCGACAGGTCATACGACCTTC.

The V call is TRBV19, the J call TRBJ2-3, with D possibly matching TRBD1 (6 bases). The germline gives CDR1 LNHDA, CDR2 SQIVND (reference sequence). This CDR3 has 14 amino acids. The V gene lost 3 bases and the J gene lost 3 bases, with 10 bases spanning the gap. The CDR3 here is CASSIRQDTDTQYF. CDR3 nucleotides: TGTGCCAGTAGTATCCGACAGGATACAGATACGCAGTATTTT.

This clone was observed once. V and J are TRBV29-1 and TRBJ1-2; 8 nucleotides agree with TRBD1. Germline CDR1 SQVTM, CDR2 ANQGSEA. This CDR3 has 12 amino acids. V trimming: 7 bases; J trimming: 8 bases; junction bases outside the gene matches: 9. CDR3 sequence (DNA): TGCAGCGGAGACAGGGGCTATGACGGCTACACCTTC. Protein product: CSGDRGYDGYTF.